The entry that follows covers one T cell receptor (beta chain) sequence. The data originate from a study of control samples from healthy donors and cancer patients. Data came from immunoSEQ multiplex PCR; TCRdb stores just in-frame clones and leaves some out. The sample yields roughly 170,000 clones, roughly 94% seen once. This CDR3 has 17 amino acids. Trimming removed 0 bases from V and 8 bases from J, with 20 bases in between. Germline-derived CDR1 and CDR2 are WSHSY and SAAADI. Sequences were obtained from blood. J is TRBJ2-1 and V is TRBV10-2; D is uncertain. This TCR derives from a woman under 30 in good health. The CDR3: CASSESVSGFRVDEQFF. As DNA, the CDR3 is TGCGCCAGCAGTGAGTCTGTGTCCGGCTTTCGGGTCGATGAGCAGTTCTTC.